This paragraph covers one T cell receptor (beta chain) sequence. This specimen belongs to a study of shared T cell receptors in the human thymus. From germline, CDR1 is SGHNT and CDR2 YYREEE (reference sequence). V dropped 4 bases and J dropped 8; count of bases not matched to a gene: 5. The CDR3 covers 15 residues. The data were produced by immunoSEQ multiplex PCR, yet TCRdb's version contains in-frame clones alone and is incomplete. The repertoire holds hundreds of thousands of clones, with more than 70% as singletons. These same records also appear under a second study, on human thymus T cells. That investigation notes: Immunologically healthy infants in Finland undergoing congenital heart defect surgery were the donors. The thymus tissue came from resections taken during corrective heart surgery.

The sample consisted of thymocytes. The gene calls are TRBV5-4 and TRBJ2-1, with 14 bases that match TRBD2. This receptor was taken from a boy under two years old with a congenital heart defect. CDR3 DNA: TGTGCCAGCAGCCAGACTAGCGGGAGGGCCCATGAGCAGTTCTTC. Its protein is CASSQTSGRAHEQFF.